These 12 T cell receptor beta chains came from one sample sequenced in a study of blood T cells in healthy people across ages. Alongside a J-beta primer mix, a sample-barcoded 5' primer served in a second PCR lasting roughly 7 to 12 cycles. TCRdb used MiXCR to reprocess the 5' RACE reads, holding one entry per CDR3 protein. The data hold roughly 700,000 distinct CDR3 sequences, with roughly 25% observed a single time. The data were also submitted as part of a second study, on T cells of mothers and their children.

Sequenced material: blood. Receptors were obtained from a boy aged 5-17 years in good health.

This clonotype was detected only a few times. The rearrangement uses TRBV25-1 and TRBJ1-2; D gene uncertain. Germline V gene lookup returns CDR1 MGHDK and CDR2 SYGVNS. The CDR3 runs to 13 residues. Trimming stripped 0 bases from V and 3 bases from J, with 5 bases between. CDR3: CASSEYTDYGYTF. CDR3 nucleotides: TGTGCCAGCAGTGAATATACGGACTATGGCTACACCTTC.

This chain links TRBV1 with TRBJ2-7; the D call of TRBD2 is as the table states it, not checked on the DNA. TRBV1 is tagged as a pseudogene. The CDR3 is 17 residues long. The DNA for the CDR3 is TGCACCAGCAGCCAAGCTGGACTAGCGGGGGAACCCTACGAGCAGTACTTC. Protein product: CTSSQAGLAGEPYEQYF.

CDR3 coding DNA: TGTGCCAGCAGTCCCCGTGGGGGGCGACTAACCTACAATGAGCAGTTCTTC. It translates to CASSPRGGRLTYNEQFF. The V gene is TRBV6-2 or TRBV6-3, the J gene TRBJ2-1; D may correspond to TRBD1 or TRBD2 (6 bases each). CDR3 length equals 17 residues. Germline values: CDR1 MNHEY, CDR2 SVGEGT. Trimming pared 5 bases from V and 2 bases from J, leaving 19 bases between.

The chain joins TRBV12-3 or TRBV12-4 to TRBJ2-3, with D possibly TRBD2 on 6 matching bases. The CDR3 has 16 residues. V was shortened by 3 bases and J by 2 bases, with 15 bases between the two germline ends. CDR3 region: CASSFVVGRNTDTQYF. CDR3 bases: TGTGCCAGCAGTTTCGTGGTTGGGAGGAACACAGATACGCAGTATTTT.

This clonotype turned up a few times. Written as DNA, the CDR3 is TGCAGTGCCGGACTAGCGGGAGGGGAAGATACGCAGTATTTT. This gives the protein CSAGLAGGEDTQYF. The chain is built from TRBV20-1 and TRBJ2-3; TRBD2 aligns across 15 bases. V shed 6 bases, J shed 5 bases, and the junction held 3 bases outside the gene matches. This CDR3 comprises 14 residues. The germline gives CDR1 DFQATT, CDR2 SNEGSKA (reference sequence).

The CDR3 DNA reads as TGTGCCAGCAGTGATAGTTTGGCATCCTTAACCTATGGCTACACCTTC. Translation gives CASSDSLASLTYGYTF. This chain uses TRBV6-1 with TRBJ1-2; D call uncertain. The germline CDR1 and CDR2 sequences are MNHNS and SASEGT. V gave up 3 bases and J gave up 4 bases, with 18 bases separating them. This CDR3 has 16 amino acids.

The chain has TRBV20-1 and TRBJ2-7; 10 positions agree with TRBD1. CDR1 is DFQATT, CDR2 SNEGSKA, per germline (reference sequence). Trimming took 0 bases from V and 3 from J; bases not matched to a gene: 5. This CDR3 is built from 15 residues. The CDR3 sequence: CSARDRDRGVYEQYF. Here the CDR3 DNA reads TGCAGTGCTAGAGATCGGGACAGGGGTGTCTACGAGCAGTACTTC.

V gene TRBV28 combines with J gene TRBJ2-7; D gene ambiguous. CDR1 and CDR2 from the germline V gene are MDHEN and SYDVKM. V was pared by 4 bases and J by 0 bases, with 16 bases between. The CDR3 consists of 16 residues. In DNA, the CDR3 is TGTGCCAGCAGTTCACCCCGGCTCTCTAGCTCCTACGAGCAGTACTTC. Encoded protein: CASSSPRLSSSYEQYF.

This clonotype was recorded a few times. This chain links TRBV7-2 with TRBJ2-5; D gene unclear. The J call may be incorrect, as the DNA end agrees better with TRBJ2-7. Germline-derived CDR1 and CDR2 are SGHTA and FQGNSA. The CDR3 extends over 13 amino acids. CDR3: CASSFLPAGEQYF. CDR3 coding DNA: TGTGCCAGCAGCTTTTTACCCGCCGGCGAGCAGTACTTC.

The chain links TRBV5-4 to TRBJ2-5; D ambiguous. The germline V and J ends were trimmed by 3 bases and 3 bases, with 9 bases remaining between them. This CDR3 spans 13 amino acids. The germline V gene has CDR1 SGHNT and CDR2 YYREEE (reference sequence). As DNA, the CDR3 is TGTGCCAGCAGCTGGGTCAGTGAAGAGACCCAGTACTTC. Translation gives CASSWVSEETQYF.

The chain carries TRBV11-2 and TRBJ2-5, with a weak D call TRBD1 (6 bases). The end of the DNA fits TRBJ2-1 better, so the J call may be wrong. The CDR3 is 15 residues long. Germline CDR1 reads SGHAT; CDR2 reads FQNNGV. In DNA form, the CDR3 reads TGTGCCAGCAGCTTAGACGGACAGACCTACAATGAGCAGTTCTTC. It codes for CASSLDGQTYNEQFF.

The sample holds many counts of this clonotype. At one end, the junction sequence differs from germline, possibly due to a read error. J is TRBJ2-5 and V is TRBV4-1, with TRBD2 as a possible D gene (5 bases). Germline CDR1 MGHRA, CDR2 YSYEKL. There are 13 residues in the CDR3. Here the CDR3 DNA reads TGTGCCAGCTCACGAGGCGGGCGGGAGACCCAGTACTTC. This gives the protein CASSRGGRETQYF.